This is a list of T cell receptor beta chains from one sample in a study of shared clonotypes between healthy human individuals. Profiled with immunoSEQ multiplex PCR; TCRdb holds only in-frame clones, not every one. The sample has under 1,100,000 clones; around 76% are singletons. The sample was memory CD4+ T cells sorted from blood. These TCRs come from a man aged 18 to 29 in good health. Each CDR3 is given with its conserved first and last residue. The D gene is left open where the match is weak. A clone size is listed for some rows: how often the clone was seen (once, few, many), or a class if it is expanded.

D gene	V gene	clone size	J gene	CDR3 length	CDR3 protein	CDR3 DNA
TRBD1	TRBV7-9	.	TRBJ2-1	15	CASSILQGARNEQFF	TGTGCCAGCAGCATCCTACAGGGGGCCCGGAATGAGCAGTTCTTC
.	TRBV5-6	.	TRBJ2-7	15	CAHQGDSQGLHEQYF	TGTGCCCACCAAGGGGATTCACAGGGACTCCACGAGCAGTACTTC
.	TRBV15	.	TRBJ2-7	15	CATSREVHSPYEQYF	TGTGCCACCAGCAGAGAGGTCCACAGTCCCTACGAGCAGTACTTC
TRBD1	TRBV18	.	TRBJ2-6	19	CASSPRGRDSLSGANVLTF	TGTGCCAGCTCACCGAGGGGCCGGGACAGCCTCTCTGGGGCCAACGTCCTGACTTTC
.	TRBV2	.	TRBJ2-2	13	CASQNRATGELFF	TGTGCCAGCCAAAATAGGGCGACCGGGGAGCTGTTTTTT
TRBD1	TRBV9	.	TRBJ1-1	12	CASSSGDREAFF	TGTGCCAGCAGCTCAGGGGACAGGGAAGCTTTCTTT
.	TRBV21-1	.	TRBJ2-7	13	CAIGQRLTYEQYF	TGTGCCATTGGACAGCGGTTGACCTACGAGCAGTACTTC
.	TRBV19	.	TRBJ2-5	16	CASSISGTGGQETQYF	TGTGCCAGTAGTATAAGCGGCACTGGCGGGCAAGAGACCCAGTACTTC
.	TRBV2	.	TRBJ2-3	14	CASRRGRDTDTQYF	TGTGCCAGCAGGCGAGGCAGGGACACAGATACGCAGTATTTT
TRBD1	TRBV6-1	.	TRBJ1-6	20	CASSEAGRTGNAFINSPLHF	TGTGCCAGCAGTGAAGCGGGGCGGACAGGGAACGCATTTATTAATTCACCCCTCCACTTT
.	TRBV7-2	.	TRBJ2-3	13	CASSPPSTDTQYF	TGTGCCAGCAGCCCCCCGAGCACAGATACGCAGTATTTT
.	TRBV4-1	.	TRBJ2-7	12	CASRHRVYEQYF	TGCGCCAGCAGACACCGGGTCTACGAGCAGTACTTC
TRBD2	TRBV14	.	TRBJ2-5	16	CASSPGTSGSGETQYF	TGTGCCAGCAGCCCCGGGACTAGCGGGAGTGGGGAGACCCAGTACTTC
TRBD1	TRBV13	.	TRBJ1-1	14	CASSPGDRNTEAFF	TGTGCCAGCAGCCCAGGGGACAGGAACACTGAAGCTTTCTTT
.	TRBV5-1	.	TRBJ1-4	15	CASSLGSGAGEKLFF	TGCGCCAGCAGCTTGGGATCCGGGGCGGGGGAAAAACTGTTTTTT
.	TRBV5-4	.	TRBJ2-3	13	CASSLGGTDTQYF	TGTGCCAGCAGCTTGGGAGGGACAGATACGCAGTATTTT
TRBD1	TRBV2	.	TRBJ2-7	15	CAGGVGTGGSYEQYF	TGTGCCGGCGGGGTAGGGACAGGGGGCTCCTACGAGCAGTACTTC
.	TRBV10-1	.	TRBJ2-1	15	CASSEGQSSYNEQFF	TGCGCCAGCAGTGAGGGGCAGAGCTCCTACAATGAGCAGTTCTTC
.	TRBV10-2	.	TRBJ1-3	15	CASTPQGASGNTIYF	TGCGCCAGCACCCCCCAAGGGGCCTCTGGAAACACCATATATTTT
TRBD1	TRBV5-1	.	TRBJ2-5	16	CASSLGSGQGAETQYF	TGCGCCAGCAGCTTGGGGTCGGGACAGGGGGCGGAGACCCAGTACTTC
TRBD2	TRBV5-4	.	TRBJ2-1	14	CASSQGLGYNEQFF	TGTGCCAGCAGCCAGGGACTAGGCTACAATGAGCAGTTCTTC
.	TRBV6-1	.	TRBJ2-2	15	CASTRVFTNTGELFF	TGTGCCAGCACCCGCGTGTTCACGAACACCGGGGAGCTGTTTTTT
TRBD1	TRBV19	.	TRBJ1-5	14	CASRGQGINQPQHF	TGTGCCAGTAGGGGACAGGGGATTAATCAGCCCCAGCATTTT
.	TRBV27	.	TRBJ2-1	16	CASSPLDSIWLSEQFF	TGTGCCAGCAGTCCCCTCGACAGTATATGGTTATCAGAGCAGTTCTTC
TRBD1	TRBV5-1	few	TRBJ1-2	14	CASSLGDRAYGYTF	TGCGCCAGCAGCTTGGGCGACAGGGCCTATGGCTACACCTTC
.	TRBV7-6	.	TRBJ2-2	14	CASIPDPNTGELFF	TGTGCCAGCATCCCGGACCCTAACACCGGGGAGCTGTTTTTT
TRBD2	TRBV6-6	.	TRBJ2-1	12	CASRKAGGEQFF	TGTGCCAGCAGAAAAGCGGGAGGTGAGCAGTTCTTC
.	TRBV7-3	.	TRBJ2-5	13	CASSSELQETQYF	TGTGCCAGCAGCTCAGAATTACAAGAGACCCAGTACTTC
.	TRBV13	.	TRBJ2-7	16	CASSSTSGTLPYEQYF	TGTGCCAGCAGCTCGACATCCGGGACCTTGCCCTACGAGCAGTACTTC
TRBD1	TRBV2	.	TRBJ1-2	15	CASSAGQARPYGYTF	TGTGCCAGCAGTGCTGGACAGGCGAGGCCCTATGGCTACACCTTC
TRBD2	TRBV30	.	TRBJ2-3	14	CAWSLGLATDTQYF	TGTGCCTGGAGTCTGGGACTAGCCACAGATACGCAGTATTTT